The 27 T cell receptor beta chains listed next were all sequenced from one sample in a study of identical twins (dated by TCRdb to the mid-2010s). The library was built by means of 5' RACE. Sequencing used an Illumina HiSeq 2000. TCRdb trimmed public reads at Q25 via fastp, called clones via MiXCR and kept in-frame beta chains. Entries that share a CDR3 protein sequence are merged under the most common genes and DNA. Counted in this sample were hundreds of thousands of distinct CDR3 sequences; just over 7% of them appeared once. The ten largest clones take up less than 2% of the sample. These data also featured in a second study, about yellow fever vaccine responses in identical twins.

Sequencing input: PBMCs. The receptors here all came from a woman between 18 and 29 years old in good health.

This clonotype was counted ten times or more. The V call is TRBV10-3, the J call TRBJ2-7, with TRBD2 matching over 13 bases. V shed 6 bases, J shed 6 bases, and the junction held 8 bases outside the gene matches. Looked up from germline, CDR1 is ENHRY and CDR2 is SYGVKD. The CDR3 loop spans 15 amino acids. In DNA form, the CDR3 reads TGTGCCATCAGGACTAGCGGGGGGCCCCTCGGCGAGCAGTACTTC. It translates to CAIRTSGGPLGEQYF.

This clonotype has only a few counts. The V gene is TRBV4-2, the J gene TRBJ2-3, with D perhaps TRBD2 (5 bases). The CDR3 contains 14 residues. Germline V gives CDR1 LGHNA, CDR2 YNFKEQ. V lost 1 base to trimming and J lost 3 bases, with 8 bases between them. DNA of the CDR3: TGTGCCAGCAGCCAAGGAGGGTGGACAGATACGCAGTATTTT. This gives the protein CASSQGGWTDTQYF.

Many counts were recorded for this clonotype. The CDR3 sequence is CASSRSGTTDTQYF. The CDR3 bases are TGCGCCAGCAGCCGGAGTGGGACCACAGATACGCAGTATTTT. The chain employs TRBV4-1 and TRBJ2-3; tentatively, D is TRBD1 or TRBD2 (5 bases each). The V gene's germline CDR1 is MGHRA and CDR2 YSYEKL. This CDR3 is 14 amino acids long. Trimming took 4 bases from V and 2 from J, leaving 10 bases between them.

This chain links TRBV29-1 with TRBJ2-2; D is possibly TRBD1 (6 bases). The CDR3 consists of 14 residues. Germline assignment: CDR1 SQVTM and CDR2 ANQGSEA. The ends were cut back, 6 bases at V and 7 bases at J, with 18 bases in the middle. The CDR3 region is CSVQTTGKGGELFF. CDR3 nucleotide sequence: TGCAGCGTCCAAACCACAGGGAAGGGCGGGGAGCTGTTTTTT.

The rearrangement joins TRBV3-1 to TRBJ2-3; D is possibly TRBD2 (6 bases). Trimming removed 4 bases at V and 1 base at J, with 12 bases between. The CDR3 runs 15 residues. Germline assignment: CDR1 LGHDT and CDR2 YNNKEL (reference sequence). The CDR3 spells CASSPWRERTDTQYF. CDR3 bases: TGTGCCAGCAGCCCATGGAGGGAACGCACAGATACGCAGTATTTT.

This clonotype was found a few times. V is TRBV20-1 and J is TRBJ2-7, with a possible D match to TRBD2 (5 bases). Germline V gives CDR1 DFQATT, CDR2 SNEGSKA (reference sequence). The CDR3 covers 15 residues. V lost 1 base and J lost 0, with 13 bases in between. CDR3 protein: CSARGPGLLSYEQYF. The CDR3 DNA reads TGCAGTGCTAGAGGGCCCGGACTCCTCTCCTACGAGCAGTACTTC.

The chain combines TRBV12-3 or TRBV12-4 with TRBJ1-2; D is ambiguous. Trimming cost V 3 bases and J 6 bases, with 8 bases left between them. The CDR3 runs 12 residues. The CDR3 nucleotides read TGTGCCAGCAGTTTGGCAGAGCATGGCTACACCTTC. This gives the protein CASSLAEHGYTF.

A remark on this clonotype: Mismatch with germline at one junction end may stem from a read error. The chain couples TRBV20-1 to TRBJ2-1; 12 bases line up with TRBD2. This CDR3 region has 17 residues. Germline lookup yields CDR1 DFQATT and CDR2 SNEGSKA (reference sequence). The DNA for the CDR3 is TGCAGTGCTAGAGGGCTAGCGGGAGGGCCGACCTACAATGAGCAGCTCTTC. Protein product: CSARGLAGGPTYNEQLF.

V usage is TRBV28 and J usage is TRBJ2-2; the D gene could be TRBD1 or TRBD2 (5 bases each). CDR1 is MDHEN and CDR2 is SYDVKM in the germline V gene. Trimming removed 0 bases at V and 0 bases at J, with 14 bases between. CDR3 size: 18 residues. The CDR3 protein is CASSLCIEWGPNTGELFF. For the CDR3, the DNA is TGTGCCAGCAGTTTATGTATAGAATGGGGACCGAACACCGGGGAGCTGTTTTTT.

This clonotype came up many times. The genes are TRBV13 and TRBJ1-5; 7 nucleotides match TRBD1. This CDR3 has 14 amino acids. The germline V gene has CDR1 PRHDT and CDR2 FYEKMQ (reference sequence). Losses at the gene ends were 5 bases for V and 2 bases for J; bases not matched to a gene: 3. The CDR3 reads CASSNRGGNQPQHF. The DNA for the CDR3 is TGTGCCAGCAGCAACAGGGGTGGCAATCAGCCCCAGCATTTT.

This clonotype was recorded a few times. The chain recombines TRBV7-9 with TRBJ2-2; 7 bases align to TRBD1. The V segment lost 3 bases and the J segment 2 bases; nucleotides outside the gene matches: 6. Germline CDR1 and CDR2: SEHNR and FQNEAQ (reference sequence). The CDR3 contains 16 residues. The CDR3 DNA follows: TGTGCCAGCAGCTTCTCACAGGGGATAAACACCGGGGAGCTGTTTTTT. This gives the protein CASSFSQGINTGELFF.

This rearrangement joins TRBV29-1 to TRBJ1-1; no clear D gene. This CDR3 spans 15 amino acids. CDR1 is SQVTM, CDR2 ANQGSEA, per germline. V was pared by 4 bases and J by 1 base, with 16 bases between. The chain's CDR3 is CSVVYDELANTEAFF. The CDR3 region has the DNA TGCAGCGTTGTCTACGACGAATTAGCGAACACTGAAGCTTTCTTT.

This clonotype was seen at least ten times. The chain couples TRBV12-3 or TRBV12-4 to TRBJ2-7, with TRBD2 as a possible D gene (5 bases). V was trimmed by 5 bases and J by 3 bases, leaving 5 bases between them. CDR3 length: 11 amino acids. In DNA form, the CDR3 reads TGTGCCAGCAGTCGGGGCTACGAGCAGTACTTC. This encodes CASSRGYEQYF.

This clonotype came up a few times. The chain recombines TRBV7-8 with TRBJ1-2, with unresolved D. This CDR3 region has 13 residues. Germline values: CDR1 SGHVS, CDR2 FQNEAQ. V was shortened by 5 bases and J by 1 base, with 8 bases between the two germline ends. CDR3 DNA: TGTGCCAGCAGCCTTTCCAATAACTATGGCTACACCTTC. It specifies CASSLSNNYGYTF.

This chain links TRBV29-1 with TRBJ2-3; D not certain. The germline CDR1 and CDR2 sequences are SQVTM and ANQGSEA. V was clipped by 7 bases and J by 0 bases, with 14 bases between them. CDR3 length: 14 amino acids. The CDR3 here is CSDRLDTSTDTQYF. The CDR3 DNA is TGCAGCGACCGACTTGATACTAGCACAGATACGCAGTATTTT.

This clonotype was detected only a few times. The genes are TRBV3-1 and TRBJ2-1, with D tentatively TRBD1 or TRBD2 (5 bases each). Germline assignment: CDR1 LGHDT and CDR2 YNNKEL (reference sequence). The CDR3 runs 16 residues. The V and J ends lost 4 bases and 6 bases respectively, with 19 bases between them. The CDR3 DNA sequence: TGTGCCAGCAGCCCTTCTGGGGGAGTAGGAGGCAATGAGCAGTTCTTC. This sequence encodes CASSPSGGVGGNEQFF.

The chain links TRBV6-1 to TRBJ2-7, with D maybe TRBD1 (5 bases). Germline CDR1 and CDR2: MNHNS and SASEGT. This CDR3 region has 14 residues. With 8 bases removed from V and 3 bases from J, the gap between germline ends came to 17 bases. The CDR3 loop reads CASGFAWGDYEQYF. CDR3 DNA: TGTGCCAGCGGCTTTGCCTGGGGCGACTACGAGCAGTACTTC.

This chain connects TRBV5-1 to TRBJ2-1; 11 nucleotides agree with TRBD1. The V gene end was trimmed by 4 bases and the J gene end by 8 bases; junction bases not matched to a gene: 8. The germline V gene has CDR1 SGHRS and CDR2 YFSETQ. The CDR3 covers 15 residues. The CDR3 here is CASSTGQGAVDEQFF. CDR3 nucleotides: TGCGCCAGCAGCACCGGACAGGGGGCTGTCGATGAGCAGTTCTTC. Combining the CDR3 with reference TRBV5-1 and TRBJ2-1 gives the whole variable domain KAGVTQTPRYLIKTRGQQVTLSCSPISGHRSVSWYQQTPGQGLQFLFEYFSETQRNKGNFPGRFSGRQFSNSRSEMNVSTLELGDSALYLCASSTGQGAVDEQFFGPGTRLTVL.

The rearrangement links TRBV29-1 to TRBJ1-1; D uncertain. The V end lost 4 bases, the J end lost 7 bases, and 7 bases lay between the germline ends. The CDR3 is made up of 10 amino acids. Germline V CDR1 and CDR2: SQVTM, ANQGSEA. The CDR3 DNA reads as TGCAGCGTTGGGGGTAATGAAGCTTTCTTT. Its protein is CSVGGNEAFF. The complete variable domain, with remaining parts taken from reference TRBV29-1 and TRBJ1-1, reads SAVISQKPSRDICQRGTSLTIQCQVDSQVTMMFWYRQQPGQSLTLIATANQGSEATYESGFVIDKFPISRPNLTFSTLTVSNMSPEDSSIYLCSVGGNEAFFGQGTRLTVV.

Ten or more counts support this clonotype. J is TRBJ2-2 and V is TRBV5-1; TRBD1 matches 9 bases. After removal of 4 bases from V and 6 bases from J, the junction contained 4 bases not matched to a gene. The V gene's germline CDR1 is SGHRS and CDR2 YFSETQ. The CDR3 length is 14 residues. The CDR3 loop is CASSTGTGPGELFF. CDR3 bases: TGCGCCAGCAGCACCGGGACAGGGCCCGGGGAGCTGTTTTTT.

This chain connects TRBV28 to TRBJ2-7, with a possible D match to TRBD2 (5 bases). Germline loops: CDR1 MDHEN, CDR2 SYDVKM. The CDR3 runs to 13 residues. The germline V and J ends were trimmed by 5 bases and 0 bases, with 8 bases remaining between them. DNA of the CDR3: TGTGCCAGCAGTCTCGGGATCTCCTACGAGCAGTACGTC. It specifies CASSLGISYEQYV.

The CDR3 loop is CSARDLAGSYEQYF. CDR3 bases: TGCAGTGCTAGGGATCTAGCGGGATCCTACGAGCAGTACTTC. This chain joins TRBV20-1 and TRBJ2-7; 9 nucleotides align to TRBD2. The CDR3 spans 14 residues. The trim removed 3 bases at V and 1 base at J, leaving 4 bases unmatched. Germline-derived CDR1 and CDR2 are DFQATT and SNEGSKA (reference sequence).

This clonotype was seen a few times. The CDR3 spells CASSALTGEGTEAFF. CDR3 sequence (DNA): TGTGCCAGCAGCGCCCTGACAGGGGAGGGCACTGAAGCTTTCTTT. The chain is built from TRBV7-9 and TRBJ1-1; 8 bases fit TRBD1. The CDR3 runs 15 residues. From germline, CDR1 is SEHNR and CDR2 FQNEAQ (reference sequence). V lost 5 bases, J lost 4 bases, and 9 bases stayed unmatched. The whole variable domain, remainder taken from reference TRBV7-9 and TRBJ1-1, is DTGVSQNPRHKITKRGQNVTFRCDPISEHNRLYWYRQTLGQGPEFLTYFQNEAQLEKSRLLSDRFSAERPKGSFSTLEIQRTEQGDSAMYLCASSALTGEGTEAFFGQGTRLTVV.

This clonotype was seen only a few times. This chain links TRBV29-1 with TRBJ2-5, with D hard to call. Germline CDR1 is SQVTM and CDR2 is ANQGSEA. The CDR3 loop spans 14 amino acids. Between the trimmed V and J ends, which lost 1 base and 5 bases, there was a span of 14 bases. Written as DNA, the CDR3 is TGCAGCGTTGAAGCAGGACGGCAGTGGGAGACCCAGTACTTC. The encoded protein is CSVEAGRQWETQYF.

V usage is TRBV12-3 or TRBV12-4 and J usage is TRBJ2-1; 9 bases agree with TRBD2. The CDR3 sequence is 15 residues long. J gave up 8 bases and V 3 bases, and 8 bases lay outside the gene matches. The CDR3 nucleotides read TGTGCCAGCAGTTTGGGTCTAGCGGGATATCATGAGCAGTTCTTC. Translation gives CASSLGLAGYHEQFF.

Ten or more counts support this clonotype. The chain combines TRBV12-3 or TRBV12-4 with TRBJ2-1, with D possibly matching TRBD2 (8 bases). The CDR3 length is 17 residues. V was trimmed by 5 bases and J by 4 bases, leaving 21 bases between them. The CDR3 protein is CASSPLGGTSGYNEQFF. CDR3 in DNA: TGTGCCAGCAGTCCCCTAGGGGGCACTAGCGGATACAATGAGCAGTTCTTC.

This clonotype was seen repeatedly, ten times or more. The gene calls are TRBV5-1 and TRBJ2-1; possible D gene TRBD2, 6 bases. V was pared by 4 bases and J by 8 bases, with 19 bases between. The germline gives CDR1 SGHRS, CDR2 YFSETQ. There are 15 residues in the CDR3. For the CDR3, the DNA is TGCGCCAGCAGCCCGGGACTTTCGAGCACGCATGAGCAGTTCTTC. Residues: CASSPGLSSTHEQFF.